The T cell receptor (beta chain) under discussion was sequenced for a study of cytotoxic CD8 clonotypes in ibrutinib-treated CLL (dated by TCRdb to about 2021). As for the study more broadly: The cohort was composed of 11 relapsed/refractory and 15 treatment-naive patients; IGHV unmutated status was identified in roughly 18 patients. Partial responses were observed in approximately 24 patients and complete responses in 2; after a median follow-up of around 68 months, remission was maintained in approximately 15 patients and progression was observed in some 12. Samples at response were collected after a median of roughly 13 months of treatment, with a range of 6 to 36 months. Samples averaged around 280,000 productive templates and just under 95,000 productive rearrangements. Longitudinal samples were available for 26 of the 86 trial participants. Cryopreserved peripheral blood mononuclear cells were collected before treatment, at response, and at either disease progression or sustained remission. Every sample from remission and from progressive disease was obtained while the patients were still on ibrutinib. What the authors observed across the whole study: Sampling times were not matched between patients in sustained remission and patients whose disease was progressing, and lymph node repertoires were not examined. Clonality rose at ibrutinib response, remained stable during sustained remission, and dropped back toward baseline at progression. Baseline clonality exceeded that of age-matched healthy donors and correlated strongly with circulating CD8+ T-cell counts. Public clonotypes were found to be uncommon and were observed to contract or remain stable during treatment; the increase in clonality was shown to reflect expansion of private clonotypes at ibrutinib response.

The germline V gene encodes CDR1 SGDLS and CDR2 YYNGEE. V loses 4 bases of germline sequence and J loses 4 bases, and the interval between the two ends is 14 bases. The cysteine opens and the phenylalanine closes a CDR3 of 14 amino acids. Only the CDR3 DNA stays, 42 bases, in frame from base 1. Concerning this clone itself: This clone's antigen is unknown. Per-base quality was not reported, and no clone a single base away is much larger than it.

A MiSeq instrument was used for deep resolution sequencing, which targeted depths ranging from 1 in 1 million up to 1 in 200,000 T cells, with coverage averaging 10x for each clonotype. The immunoSEQ hsTCRB Kit was used to generate TCR beta libraries. Per the authors' processing: ImmunoSEQ Data Assistant and ImmunoSEQ Analyzer were used for data analysis, and V, D and J genes were assigned according to IMGT definitions. Clonality, which ranges from 0 to 1, was calculated by subtracting the normalized Shannon entropy of productive rearrangement frequencies from one. Public clonotype analysis was restricted to overrepresented clonotypes comprising at least 0.05% of each patient's repertoire. Fewer than 15 repertoires from age-matched healthy donors, obtained from immuneACCESS, served as clonality controls. Entries here come from immuneACCESS through TCRdb and include only in-frame sequences with V and J called. Some clones fail to appear in such tables; in the studies checked, an unresolved V gene covers under half of the shortfall, and the cause of the remainder is unknown. V, J and clone size reflect that table, while D and trimming were determined from the DNA. The sample table shows about 300,000 clones, and under 70% are seen once. Around 6.3% of the sample comes from the top ten.

For TCR beta library preparation, around 2.2 micrograms of genomic DNA was extracted from cryopreserved PBMCs. Longitudinal blood samples from CLL patients receiving ibrutinib monotherapy were subjected to high-throughput TCR beta sequencing. Patients were enrolled in a phase 2 open-label single-center ibrutinib monotherapy trial. This sequence uses TRBV9 and TRBJ1-2, with TRBD1 as a weak D call on 5 bases. This TCR was recovered from a human donor with chronic lymphocytic leukemia. Sequenced material: PBMCs, taken after 36 months of ibrutinib treatment. CDR3 sequence: CASSPLGVPYGYTF. The base sequence is TGTGCCAGCAGCCCTTTAGGGGTCCCCTATGGCTACACCTTC.